Listed below are T cell receptor beta chains from one sample, sequenced in a study of response to subunit inactivated influenza vaccine. TCRdb itself ran the RT-PCR reads through MiXCR, one entry per CDR3 protein. The sample shows about 780,000 distinct CDR3 sequences, around 18% of them seen only once. The sequencing here drew on PBMCs from blood, taken roughly 5 days after vaccination. Every receptor here comes from a middle-aged man who received an inactivated influenza vaccine. Both conserved end residues are part of each CDR3. Fields, in order: J gene, D gene, V gene, clone size, CDR3 protein, CDR3 DNA. The D gene is left open where the match is weak. Some rows have no size entry. The others give once, few or many, or a class for an expanded clone.

J gene: TRBJ1-5; D gene: TRBD1; V gene: TRBV28; clone size: .; CDR3 protein: CASSLLAGGSNQPQHF; CDR3 DNA: TGTGCCAGCAGTTTACTGGCAGGGGGAAGCAATCAGCCCCAGCATTTT
J gene: TRBJ2-7; D gene: .; V gene: TRBV20-1; clone size: .; CDR3 protein: CSASGQILGEQYF; CDR3 DNA: TGCAGTGCAAGCGGACAGATTTTGGGCGAGCAGTACTTC
J gene: TRBJ2-2; D gene: TRBD2; V gene: TRBV28; clone size: few; CDR3 protein: CASNLLAGASNTGELFF; CDR3 DNA: TGTGCCAGCAACCTACTAGCGGGAGCCTCCAACACCGGGGAGCTGTTTTTT
J gene: TRBJ2-7; D gene: .; V gene: TRBV28; clone size: .; CDR3 protein: CASSSYRDEQYF; CDR3 DNA: TGTGCCAGCAGTTCATACAGGGACGAGCAGTACTTC
J gene: TRBJ2-5; D gene: .; V gene: TRBV7-2; clone size: .; CDR3 protein: CASTSNRFMAQYF; CDR3 DNA: TGTGCCAGCACCTCGAACCGCTTTATGGCCCAGTACTTC
J gene: TRBJ1-1; D gene: .; V gene: TRBV12-3/TRBV12-4; clone size: many; CDR3 protein: CASSPTARAGTEAFF; CDR3 DNA: TGTGCCAGCAGCCCAACCGCCAGGGCGGGCACTGAAGCTTTCTTT
J gene: TRBJ1-1; D gene: .; V gene: TRBV29-1; clone size: .; CDR3 protein: CSGETGMNTEAFF; CDR3 DNA: TGCAGCGGGGAGACAGGTATGAACACTGAAGCTTTCTTT
J gene: TRBJ2-3; D gene: .; V gene: TRBV6-6; clone size: .; CDR3 protein: CASSWERDTQYF; CDR3 DNA: TGTGCCAGCAGTTGGGAGAGGGATACGCAGTATTTT
J gene: TRBJ2-1; D gene: .; V gene: TRBV5-1; clone size: few; CDR3 protein: CASSSASRGYGSYNEQFF; CDR3 DNA: TGCGCCAGCAGCTCAGCATCTAGGGGTTACGGCTCCTACAATGAGCAGTTCTTC
J gene: TRBJ2-3; D gene: .; V gene: TRBV5-6; clone size: .; CDR3 protein: CASSRLGRGRTDTQYF; CDR3 DNA: TGTGCCAGCAGCCGGTTGGGGCGGGGTAGGACAGATACGCAGTATTTT
J gene: TRBJ2-6; D gene: TRBD1; V gene: TRBV5-1; clone size: .; CDR3 protein: CASRRITGQLNRSGANVLTF; CDR3 DNA: TGCGCCAGCAGACGTATCACGGGACAGCTAAACCGCTCTGGGGCCAACGTCCTGACTTTC
J gene: TRBJ1-2; D gene: TRBD1; V gene: TRBV5-1; clone size: .; CDR3 protein: CASSLGTGGGDGYTF; CDR3 DNA: TGCGCCAGCAGCTTGGGGACAGGGGGCGGCGATGGCTACACCTTC
J gene: TRBJ1-5; D gene: .; V gene: TRBV12-3/TRBV12-4; clone size: many; CDR3 protein: CASSFGGGSNQPQHF; CDR3 DNA: TGTGCCAGCAGTTTCGGGGGAGGGAGCAATCAGCCCCAGCATTTT
J gene: TRBJ2-7; D gene: .; V gene: TRBV7-9; clone size: .; CDR3 protein: CASSRDTRYEQYF; CDR3 DNA: TGTGCCAGCAGCCGGGACACCAGGTACGAGCAGTACTTC
J gene: TRBJ2-1; D gene: TRBD2; V gene: TRBV11-2; clone size: .; CDR3 protein: CASSLDSGIAGNYNEQFF; CDR3 DNA: TGTGCCAGCAGCTTAGACTCGGGGATAGCGGGTAACTACAATGAGCAGTTCTTC
J gene: TRBJ2-3; D gene: TRBD2; V gene: TRBV5-6; clone size: .; CDR3 protein: CASSPRASGAPVWQYF; CDR3 DNA: TGTGCCAGCAGCCCCAGGGCTAGCGGGGCCCCGGTGTGGCAGTATTTT
J gene: TRBJ2-7; D gene: TRBD1; V gene: TRBV7-8; clone size: few; CDR3 protein: CASSLRDSLSYEQYF; CDR3 DNA: TGTGCCAGCAGCTTACGGGACAGTCTGTCCTACGAGCAGTACTTC
J gene: TRBJ1-2; D gene: .; V gene: TRBV12-3/TRBV12-4; clone size: few; CDR3 protein: CASSSRQDLYGYTF; CDR3 DNA: TGTGCCAGCAGTTCTCGACAGGACTTATATGGCTACACCTTC
J gene: TRBJ2-3; D gene: .; V gene: TRBV5-1; clone size: few; CDR3 protein: CASSLAMRPDTQYF; CDR3 DNA: TGCGCCAGCAGCTTGGCGATGCGTCCGGATACGCAGTATTTT
J gene: TRBJ2-5; D gene: .; V gene: TRBV9; clone size: .; CDR3 protein: CASSPVAWETQYF; CDR3 DNA: TGTGCCAGCAGCCCCGTAGCTTGGGAGACCCAGTACTTC
J gene: TRBJ2-7; D gene: .; V gene: TRBV11-2; clone size: .; CDR3 protein: CASSLGFLDSRADYEQYF; CDR3 DNA: TGTGCCAGCAGCTTAGGTTTTCTGGACAGCCGCGCCGACTACGAGCAGTACTTC
J gene: TRBJ2-7; D gene: TRBD2; V gene: TRBV20-1; clone size: .; CDR3 protein: CSAGKGLGGPYEQYF; CDR3 DNA: TGCAGTGCTGGAAAGGGACTAGGGGGGCCCTACGAGCAGTACTTC
J gene: TRBJ2-3; D gene: TRBD1; V gene: TRBV5-1; clone size: .; CDR3 protein: CATSSGQGLSTDTQYF; CDR3 DNA: TGCGCCACCAGCTCCGGACAGGGGCTTAGCACAGATACGCAGTATTTT
J gene: TRBJ2-7; D gene: .; V gene: TRBV12-3/TRBV12-4; clone size: .; CDR3 protein: CASSLRGGGEQYF; CDR3 DNA: TGTGCCAGCAGTTTACGGGGTGGTGGTGAGCAGTACTTC
J gene: TRBJ1-5; D gene: TRBD1; V gene: TRBV12-3/TRBV12-4; clone size: .; CDR3 protein: CASSHRGNQPQHF; CDR3 DNA: TGTGCCAGCTCGCACAGGGGAAATCAGCCCCAGCATTTT
J gene: TRBJ2-2; D gene: .; V gene: TRBV4-3; clone size: few; CDR3 protein: CASSQDKGRVVRELFF; CDR3 DNA: TGCGCCAGCAGCCAAGATAAGGGCAGGGTGGTCCGGGAGCTGTTTTTT
J gene: TRBJ2-7; D gene: .; V gene: TRBV4-2; clone size: few; CDR3 protein: CASSQHPRGGTYEQYF; CDR3 DNA: TGTGCCAGCAGCCAACATCCTAGGGGGGGGACCTACGAGCAGTACTTC
J gene: TRBJ2-3; D gene: .; V gene: TRBV7-8; clone size: .; CDR3 protein: CASRAYRLSTPTDTQYF; CDR3 DNA: TGTGCCAGCAGGGCCTACCGGCTTTCGACCCCGACAGATACGCAGTATTTT
J gene: TRBJ2-3; D gene: TRBD1; V gene: TRBV5-1; clone size: many; CDR3 protein: CASSLQGTLTDTQYF; CDR3 DNA: TGCGCCAGCAGCCTACAGGGGACCCTCACAGATACGCAGTATTTT
J gene: TRBJ2-1; D gene: TRBD2; V gene: TRBV28; clone size: few; CDR3 protein: CASSARGDPIINEQFF; CDR3 DNA: TGTGCCAGCAGCGCGCGGGGGGACCCCATCATCAATGAGCAGTTCTTC
J gene: TRBJ1-2; D gene: .; V gene: TRBV7-9; clone size: many; CDR3 protein: CASTQAEAYGYTF; CDR3 DNA: TGTGCCAGCACCCAGGCGGAGGCCTATGGCTACACCTTC
J gene: TRBJ2-1; D gene: TRBD2; V gene: TRBV6-5; clone size: few; CDR3 protein: CASSYSISGGHNEQFF; CDR3 DNA: TGTGCCAGCAGTTACTCGATCAGCGGGGGTCACAATGAGCAGTTCTTC
J gene: TRBJ1-3; D gene: .; V gene: TRBV9; clone size: many; CDR3 protein: CASSVGGRGSGNTIYF; CDR3 DNA: TGTGCCAGCAGCGTAGGTGGAAGGGGCTCTGGAAACACCATATATTTT
J gene: TRBJ2-6; D gene: TRBD2; V gene: TRBV5-1; clone size: few; CDR3 protein: CASSPREGRSGANVLTF; CDR3 DNA: TGCGCCAGCAGCCCCCGGGAGGGTCGCTCTGGGGCCAACGTCCTGACTTTC
J gene: TRBJ2-3; D gene: .; V gene: TRBV11-2; clone size: .; CDR3 protein: CASSPGHLYRTDTQYF; CDR3 DNA: TGTGCCAGCAGCCCGGGACACTTATACCGCACAGATACGCAGTATTTT